The TCR beta chain under discussion was sequenced for a study of shared clonotypes between healthy human individuals. About the study: Per donor, CD8 memory used one plate, CD8 naive used two, CD4 memory used three and CD4 naive used three.

Study findings and constraints: Memory subsets had estimated richness that was generally smaller than that of naive subsets.

Regarding this clone: Its cognate antigen is unknown.

This CDR3 spans 18 amino acids. Trimming stripped 5 bases from V and 1 base from J, with 20 bases between. Germline CDR1 is SGHVS and CDR2 is FQNEAQ. All donors were Caucasian adults living in Nashville, Tennessee. CD4+ cells yielded CD45RA+ naive and CD45RA-negative memory subsets. Sequencing used immunoSEQ multiplex PCR; TCRdb keeps in-frame clones, though not all of them. The sample lists 950,000 to 1,300,000 clones, around 74% occurring once. The gene calls are TRBV7-8 and TRBJ1-4, with D maybe TRBD1 (5 bases). The source is a man aged 18 to 29 in good health. The specimen sequenced was memory CD4+ T cells sorted from blood. Indicated subset: CD45RA-negative fraction. The CDR3 here is CASSTGQAVTRTNEKLFF. CDR3 DNA sequence: TGTGCCAGCAGCACTGGACAAGCAGTAACTAGAACTAATGAAAAACTGTTTTTT. Combining the CDR3 with reference TRBV7-8 and TRBJ1-4 gives the whole variable domain GAGVSQSPRYKVAKRGQDVALRCDPISGHVSLFWYQQALGQGPEFLTYFQNEAQLDKSGLPSDRFFAERPEGSVSTLKIQRTQQEDSAVYLCASSTGQAVTRTNEKLFFGSGTQLSVL.